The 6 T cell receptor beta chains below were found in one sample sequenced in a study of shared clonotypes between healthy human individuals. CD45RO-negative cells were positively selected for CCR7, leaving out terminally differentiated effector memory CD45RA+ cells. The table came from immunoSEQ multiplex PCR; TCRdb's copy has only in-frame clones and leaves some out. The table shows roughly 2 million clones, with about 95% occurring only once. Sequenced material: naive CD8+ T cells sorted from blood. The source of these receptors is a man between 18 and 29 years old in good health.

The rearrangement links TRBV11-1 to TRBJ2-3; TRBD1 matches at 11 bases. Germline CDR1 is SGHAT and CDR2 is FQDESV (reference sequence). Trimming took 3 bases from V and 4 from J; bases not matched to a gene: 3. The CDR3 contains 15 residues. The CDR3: CASSFGTGGADTQYF. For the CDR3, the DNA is TGTGCCAGCAGCTTCGGGACAGGGGGGGCAGATACGCAGTATTTT. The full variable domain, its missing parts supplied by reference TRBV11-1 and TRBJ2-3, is EAEVAQSPRYKITEKSQAVAFWCDPISGHATLYWYRQILGQGPELLVQFQDESVVDDSQLPKDRFSAERLKGVDSTLKIQPAELGDSAMYLCASSFGTGGADTQYFGPGTRLTVL.

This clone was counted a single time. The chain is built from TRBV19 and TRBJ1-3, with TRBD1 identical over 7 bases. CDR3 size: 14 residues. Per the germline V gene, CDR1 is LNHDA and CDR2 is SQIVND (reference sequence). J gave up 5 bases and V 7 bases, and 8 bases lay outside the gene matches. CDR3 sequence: CASTLRTGRNTIYF. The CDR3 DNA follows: TGTGCCAGTACCCTGAGGACAGGACGAAACACCATATATTTT.

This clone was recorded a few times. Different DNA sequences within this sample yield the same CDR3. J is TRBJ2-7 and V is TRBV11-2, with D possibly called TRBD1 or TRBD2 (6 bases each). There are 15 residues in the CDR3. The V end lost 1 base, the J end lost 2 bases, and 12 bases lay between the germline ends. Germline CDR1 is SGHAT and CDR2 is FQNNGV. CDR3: CASSLVGGGAYEQYF. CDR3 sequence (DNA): TGTGCCAGCAGCTTAGTCGGGGGCGGAGCCTACGAGCAGTACTTC.

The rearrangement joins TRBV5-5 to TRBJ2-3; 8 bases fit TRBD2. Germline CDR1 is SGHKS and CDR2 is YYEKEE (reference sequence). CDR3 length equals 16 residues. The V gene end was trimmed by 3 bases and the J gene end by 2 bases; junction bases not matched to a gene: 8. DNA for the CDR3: TGTGCCAGCAGCTGGGCGGCTAGCGGGTACACAGATACGCAGTATTTT. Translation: CASSWAASGYTDTQYF.

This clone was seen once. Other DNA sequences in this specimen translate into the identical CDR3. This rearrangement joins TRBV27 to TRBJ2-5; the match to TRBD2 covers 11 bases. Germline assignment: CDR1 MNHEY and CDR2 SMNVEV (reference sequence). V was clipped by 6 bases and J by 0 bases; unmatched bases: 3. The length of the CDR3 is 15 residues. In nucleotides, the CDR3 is TGTGCCAGCAGCTCTAGCGGGGGGTACCAAGAGACCCAGTACTTC. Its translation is CASSSSGGYQETQYF.

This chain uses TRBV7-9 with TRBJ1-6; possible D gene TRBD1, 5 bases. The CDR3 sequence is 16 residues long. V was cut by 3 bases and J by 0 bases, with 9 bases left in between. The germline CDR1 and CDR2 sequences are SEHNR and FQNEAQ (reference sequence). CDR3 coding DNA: TGTGCCAGCAGCTTTGAGACAGACTCCTATAATTCACCCCTCCACTTT. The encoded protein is CASSFETDSYNSPLHF.